This T cell receptor beta chain was sequenced for a study of OX40 agonist ivuxolimab in advanced cancers. Findings of the study overall: At 0.1 to 3.0 mg/kg, clonal expansion of CD4+ and CD8+ blood T cells had occurred by week 6.

CDR3 size: 16 residues. Germline-derived CDR1 and CDR2 are SGHTA and FQGNSA. V dropped 1 base and J dropped 1 base, with 12 bases sitting between them. TCRdb keeps only in-frame clones here, not all; method: immunoSEQ multiplex PCR. This sample has over 70,000 clones, with about 92% found just once. For this clone: Its antigen is currently unknown.

This receptor was obtained from an adult with an advanced solid tumor such as melanoma, head and neck, liver or kidney cancer. The rearrangement links TRBV7-2 to TRBJ2-3; no clear D gene. The source was CD4+ or CD8+ T cells sorted from blood, collected in a trial of the OX40 agonist ivuxolimab. CDR3 sequence (DNA): TGTGCCAGCAGCTTAGGTCACGCAGTTCGCACAGATACGCAGTATTTT. Encoded protein: CASSLGHAVRTDTQYF. Looking up the rest from reference TRBV7-2 and TRBJ2-3 gives the full variable domain: GAGVSQSPSNKVTEKGKDVELRCDPISGHTALYWYRQSLGQGLEFLIYFQGNSAPDKSGLPSDRFSAERTGGSVSTLTIQRTQQEDSAVYLCASSLGHAVRTDTQYFGPGTRLTVL.